A selection of T cell receptor beta chains follows, all from one sample in a study of blood T cell repertoires in COVID-19. Here immunoSEQ multiplex PCR was the method, and the copy in TCRdb shows in-frame clones only, minus some. The repertoire holds around 140,000 clones, with approximately 80% as singletons. The sequenced sample was peripheral blood. Every receptor here comes from a woman aged 60-75 years with acute or convalescent COVID-19. CDR3s leave out the opening cysteine and the closing phenylalanine or tryptophan.

J gene | V gene | CDR3 protein
TRBJ2-4 | TRBV7-9 | ASSLGVRENIQY
TRBJ1-6 | TRBV3-1/TRBV3-2 | ASSQGTGGLLNSPLH
TRBJ2-2 | TRBV7-9 | ASSPRDRGQGTGELF
TRBJ2-7 | TRBV19 | ASSIAMGQGRSYEQY
TRBJ2-7 | TRBV2 | ASSRLAVNEQY
TRBJ1-1 | TRBV3-1/TRBV3-2 | ASSQRPPGIAEAF
TRBJ2-1 | TRBV28 | ASSSSTYLAGGRNEQF
TRBJ1-3 | TRBV5-1 | ASSLASGSSGNTIY
TRBJ2-1 | TRBV19 | ASSISGTSGSGLQF
TRBJ2-7 | TRBV5-1 | ASSHPPGLAVSYEQY